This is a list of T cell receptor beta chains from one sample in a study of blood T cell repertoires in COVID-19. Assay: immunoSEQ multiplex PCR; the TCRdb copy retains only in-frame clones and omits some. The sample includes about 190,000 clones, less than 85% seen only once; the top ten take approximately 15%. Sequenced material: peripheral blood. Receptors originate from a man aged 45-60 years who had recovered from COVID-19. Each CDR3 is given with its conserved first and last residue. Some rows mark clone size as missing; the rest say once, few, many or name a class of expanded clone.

CASHGQLNTEAFF	TRBV7-9	NA	TRBJ1-1
CASSLGLAGPQAQETQYF	TRBV7-9	NA	TRBJ2-5
CASGKDRGPTSGANVLTF	TRBV12-5	NA	TRBJ2-6
CASSQEDRGFDGYTF	TRBV4-2	NA	TRBJ1-2
CACGSSGYTYEQYF	TRBV2	NA	TRBJ2-7
CASSDPPLQGTNTGELFF	TRBV2	NA	TRBJ2-2
CASSSGQGPYEQYF	TRBV5-1	NA	TRBJ2-7
CSASRTGVHNEQFF	TRBV20-1	NA	TRBJ2-1
CASSEGLAGYVNEQFF	TRBV5-1	NA	TRBJ2-1
CASSKGQGLSTRKYF	TRBV19	NA	TRBJ2-4
CAISDSSEAFF	TRBV10-3	NA	TRBJ1-1
CASSDGDSNEQFF	TRBV6-4	NA	TRBJ2-1
CASSPMGGSNQPQHF	TRBV18	NA	TRBJ1-5
CASSPGTGGMGGQPQHF	TRBV18	NA	TRBJ1-5
CASSPGQANTEAFF	TRBV7-8	NA	TRBJ1-1
CASSSYRGDEKLFF	TRBV13	NA	TRBJ1-4
CASSLRGGSGNQPQHF	TRBV5-1	few	TRBJ1-5
CASSPGGLPLTEQYF	TRBV27	many	TRBJ2-7
CASSLGTGLGTQHF	TRBV7-9	NA	TRBJ1-5
CASSQDFPDSLIGEQYF	TRBV4-1	NA	TRBJ2-7
CAITGGGYTF	TRBV7-2	NA	TRBJ1-2
CASSLVTSGWTDTQYF	TRBV27	NA	TRBJ2-3
CASEGQGEDTIYF	TRBV6-5	NA	TRBJ1-3
CATSDLASGNTDTQYF	TRBV24-1	few	TRBJ2-3
CASSAVSDSPLHF	TRBV9	NA	TRBJ1-6
CASSPVRREQYF	TRBV28	few	TRBJ2-7
CASSQESGTGDVTGELFF	TRBV4-2	NA	TRBJ2-2
CASSLYGRYSNQPQHF	TRBV27	NA	TRBJ1-5
CMVEFGYGYTF	TRBV20-1	NA	TRBJ1-2
CASSLAPGGKSNQPQHF	TRBV7-2	few	TRBJ1-5
CASSPTGGWSTEAFF	TRBV9	NA	TRBJ1-1
CAWSATTGLPQHF	TRBV30	few	TRBJ1-5